This TCR beta chain was recorded in a study of T cell changes during pregnancy in multiple sclerosis. Data came from immunoSEQ multiplex PCR; TCRdb stores just in-frame clones and leaves some out. The sample includes about 99,000 clones, roughly 92% seen only once; the top ten take 0.99%. Germline V gene data show CDR1 as MNHEY and CDR2 as SVGAGI. Trimming pared 2 bases from V and 1 base from J, leaving 8 bases between. The CDR3 sequence is 14 residues long. This chain joins TRBV6-5 and TRBJ1-1; no clear D. The clonotype was recovered from a female donor with multiple sclerosis, enrolled in a pregnancy study. This specimen consisted of peripheral blood, obtained after pregnancy. CDR3 coding DNA: TGTGCCAGCAGTTACCAACAGCAGAACACTGAAGCTTTCTTT. Translation: CASSYQQQNTEAFF.